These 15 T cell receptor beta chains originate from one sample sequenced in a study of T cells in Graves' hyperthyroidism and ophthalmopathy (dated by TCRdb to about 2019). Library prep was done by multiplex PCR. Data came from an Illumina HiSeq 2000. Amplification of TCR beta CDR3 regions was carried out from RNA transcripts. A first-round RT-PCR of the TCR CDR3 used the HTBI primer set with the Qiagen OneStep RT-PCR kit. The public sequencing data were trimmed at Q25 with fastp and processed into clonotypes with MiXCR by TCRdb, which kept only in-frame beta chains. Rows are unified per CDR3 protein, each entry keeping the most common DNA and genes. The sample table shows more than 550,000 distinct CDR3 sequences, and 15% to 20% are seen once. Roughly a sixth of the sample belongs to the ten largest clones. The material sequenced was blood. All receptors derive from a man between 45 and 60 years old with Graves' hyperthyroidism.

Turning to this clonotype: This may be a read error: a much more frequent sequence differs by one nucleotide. The CDR3 region is CASSLDRSYQETQFF. CDR3 in DNA: TGTGCCAGCAGCCTAGACAGGAGTTATCAAGAGACCCAGTTCTTC. The chain couples TRBV7-9 to TRBJ2-5, with D possibly matching TRBD1 (6 bases). The J call may be wrong; the DNA end is better matched by TRBJ2-1. This CDR3 region has 15 residues. CDR1 and CDR2 from the germline V gene are SEHNR and FQNEAQ (reference sequence).

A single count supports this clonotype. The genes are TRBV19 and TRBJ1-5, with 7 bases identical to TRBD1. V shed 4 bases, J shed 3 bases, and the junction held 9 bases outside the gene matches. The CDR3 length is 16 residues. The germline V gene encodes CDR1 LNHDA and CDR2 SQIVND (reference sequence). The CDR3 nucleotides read TGTGCCAGTAGTAAAGACAGGGAAGCATCCAATCAGCCCCAGCATTTT. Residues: CASSKDREASNQPQHF.

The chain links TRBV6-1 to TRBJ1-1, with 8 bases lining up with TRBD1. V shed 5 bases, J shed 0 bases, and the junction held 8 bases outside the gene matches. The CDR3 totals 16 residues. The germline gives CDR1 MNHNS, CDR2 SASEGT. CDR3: CASSPQGAGMNTEAFF. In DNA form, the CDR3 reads TGTGCCAGCAGTCCCCAGGGGGCAGGGATGAACACTGAAGCTTTCTTT.

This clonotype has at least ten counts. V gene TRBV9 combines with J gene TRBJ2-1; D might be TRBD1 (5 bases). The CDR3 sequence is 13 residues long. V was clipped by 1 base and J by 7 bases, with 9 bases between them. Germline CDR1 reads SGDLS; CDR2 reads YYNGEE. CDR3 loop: CASSVPSGNEQFF. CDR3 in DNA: TGTGCCAGCAGCGTACCTTCAGGGAATGAGCAGTTCTTC.

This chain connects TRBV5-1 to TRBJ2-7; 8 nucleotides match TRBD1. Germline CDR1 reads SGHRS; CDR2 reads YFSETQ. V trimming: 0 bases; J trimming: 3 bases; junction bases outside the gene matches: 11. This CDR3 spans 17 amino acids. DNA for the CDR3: TGCGCCAGCAGCTTGGTCGCCCAGGGGGCAGTCTTCTACGAGCAGTACTTC. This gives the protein CASSLVAQGAVFYEQYF.

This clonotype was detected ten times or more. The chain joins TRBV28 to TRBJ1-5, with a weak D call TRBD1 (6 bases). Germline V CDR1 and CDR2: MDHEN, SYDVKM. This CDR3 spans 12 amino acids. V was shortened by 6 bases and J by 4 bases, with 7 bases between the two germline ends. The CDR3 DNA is TGTGCCAGCAGGGACAGAAATCAGCCCCAGCATTTT. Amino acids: CASRDRNQPQHF.

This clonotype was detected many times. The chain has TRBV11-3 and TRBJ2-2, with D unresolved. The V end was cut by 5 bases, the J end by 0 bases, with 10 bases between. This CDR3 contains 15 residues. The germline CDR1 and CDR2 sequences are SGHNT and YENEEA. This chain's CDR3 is CASSPRSSNTGELFF. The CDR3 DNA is TGTGCCAGCAGCCCCCGGAGTTCGAACACCGGGGAGCTGTTTTTT.

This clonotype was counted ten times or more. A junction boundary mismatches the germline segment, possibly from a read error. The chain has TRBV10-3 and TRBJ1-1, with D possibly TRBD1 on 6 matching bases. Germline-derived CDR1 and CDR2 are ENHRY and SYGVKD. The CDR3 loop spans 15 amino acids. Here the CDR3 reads CAIRGSQGLNPEAFF. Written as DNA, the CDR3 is TGTGCCATCAGGGGGTCACAGGGATTGAACCCTGAAGCTTTCTTT.

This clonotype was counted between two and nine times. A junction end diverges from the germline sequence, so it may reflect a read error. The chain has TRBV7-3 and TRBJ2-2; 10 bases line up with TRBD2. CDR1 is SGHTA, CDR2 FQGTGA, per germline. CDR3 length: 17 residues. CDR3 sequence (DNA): TGTGCCAGCAGCTTTACTACTAGCGGGATCAACACCGGGGGGCTGTTTTTT. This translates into CASSFTTSGINTGGLFF.

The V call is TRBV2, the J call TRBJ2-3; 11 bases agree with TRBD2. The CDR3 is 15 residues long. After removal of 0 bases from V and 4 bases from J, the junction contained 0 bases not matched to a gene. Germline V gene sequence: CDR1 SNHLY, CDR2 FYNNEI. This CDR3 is CASSEAGLAADTQYF. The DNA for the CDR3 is TGTGCCAGCAGTGAAGCGGGACTAGCGGCAGATACGCAGTATTTT.

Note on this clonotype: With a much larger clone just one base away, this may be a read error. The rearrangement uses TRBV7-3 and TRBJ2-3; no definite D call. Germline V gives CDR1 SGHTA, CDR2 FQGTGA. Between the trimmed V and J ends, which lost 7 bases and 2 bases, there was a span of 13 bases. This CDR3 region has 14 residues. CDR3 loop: CASTSGDHTDTQYF. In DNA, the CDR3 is TGTGCCAGCACCTCCGGCGACCACACAGATACGCAGTATTTT.

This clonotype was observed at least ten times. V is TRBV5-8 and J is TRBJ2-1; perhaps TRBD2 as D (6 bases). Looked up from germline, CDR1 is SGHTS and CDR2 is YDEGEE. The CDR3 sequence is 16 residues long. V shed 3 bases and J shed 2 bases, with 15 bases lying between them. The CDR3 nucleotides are TGTGCCAGCAGCTACCCACGGGGGAGCACCTACAATGAGCAGTTCTTC. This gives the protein CASSYPRGSTYNEQFF.

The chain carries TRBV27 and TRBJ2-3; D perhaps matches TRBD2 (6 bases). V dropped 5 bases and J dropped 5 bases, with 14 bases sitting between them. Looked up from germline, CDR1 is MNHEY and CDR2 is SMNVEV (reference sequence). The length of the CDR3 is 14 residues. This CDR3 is CASSIGLPGDTQYF. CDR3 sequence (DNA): TGTGCCAGCAGTATCGGACTACCGGGAGATACGCAGTATTTT.

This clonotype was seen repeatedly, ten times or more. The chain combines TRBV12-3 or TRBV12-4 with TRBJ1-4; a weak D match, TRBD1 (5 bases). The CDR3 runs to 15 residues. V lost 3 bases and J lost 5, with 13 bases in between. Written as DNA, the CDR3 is TGTGCCAGCAGTTTTTTTAGAGGGGTGAATGAAAAACTGTTTTTT. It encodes CASSFFRGVNEKLFF.

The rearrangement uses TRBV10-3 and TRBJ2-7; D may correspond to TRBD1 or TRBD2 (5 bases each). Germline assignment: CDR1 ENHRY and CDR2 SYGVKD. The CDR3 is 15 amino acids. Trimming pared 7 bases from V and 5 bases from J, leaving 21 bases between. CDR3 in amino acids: CAINDGVGVGHEQYF. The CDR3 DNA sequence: TGTGCCATCAACGATGGTGTGGGGGTCGGTCACGAGCAGTACTTC.